This T cell receptor beta chain was obtained from a study of T-cell reconstitution after alpha-beta-depleted transplantation in children (dated by TCRdb to about 2016). Context from the whole study: Using TCR repertoire profiling, the study quantitatively followed how T-cell immune reconstitution unfolded in children after TCRalphabeta/CD19-depleted allogeneic hematopoietic cell transplantation.

Receptor amplification or capture employed PCR. TCRdb shows the sequencer as Illumina HiSeq 2500. Molecular barcoding was employed in the preparation of TCR libraries, with unique molecular identifiers being used to normalize TCRbeta repertoire quantification. Through fastp at Q25 and MiXCR, TCRdb rebuilt clones from the public reads, retaining in-frame beta chains. A single entry per CDR3 protein holds the most common genes and DNA from its merged rows. The sample yields 73,000 or so distinct CDR3 sequences; roughly 5% were counted once. The ten largest account for approximately 20% of the sample. Including the terminal cysteine and phenylalanine, the CDR3 comprises 15 residues. Only the CDR3 DNA is retained, 45 bases long and in frame from the first base. Taken from the germline V gene (reference sequence), the CDR1 and CDR2 loops are GTSNPN and SVGIG. V and J lose 0 bases and 5 bases, and a span of 14 bases separates them.

The treatment or condition label of this sample denotes: allogeneic hematopoietic cell transplantation with graft depleted of TCRalphabeta T cells and CD19 B cells. Transplant recipients were children who received TCRalphabeta/CD19-depleted allogeneic hematopoietic cell grafts. Broad study findings and their caveats: Apparently early alphabetaT-cell count recovery about two months after transplant reportedly relied on only several hundred rapidly expanded clones derived from non-depleted graft cells. Hyperexpanded clone frequencies declined over subsequent months; after one year, T-cell counts and TCRbeta diversity were mostly attributed to newly produced T cells. In some patients, the high TCRbeta diversity seen at day 60 was put down to recipient T cells and intrathymic progenitors that had survived conditioning.

This clonotype showed up many times. Its recognized antigen is unknown. Per-base quality was not reported, and no clone a single base away is much larger than it. The sample in question was PBMCs, mostly from graft donor cells, obtained 180 days after TCRalphabeta/CD19-depleted stem cell transplant. This receptor was identified in a boy under three years old who had a stem cell transplant for acute myeloid leukemia, so the T cells may come from the graft donor. The sequence is built from TRBV30 and TRBJ2-1, and the D gene may be TRBD1, 6 bases matching. The CDR3: CAWSVGAWADNEQFF. In nucleotides, the sequence is TGTGCCTGGAGTGTGGGGGCCTGGGCCGACAATGAGCAGTTCTTC. Extended through the reference TRBV30 and TRBJ2-1 proteins, this CDR3 yields the full variable domain: SQTIHQWPATLVQPVGSPLSLECTVEGTSNPNLYWYRQAAGRGLQLLFYSVGIGQISSEVPQNLSASRPQDRQFILSSKKLLLSDSGFYLCAWSVGAWADNEQFFGPGTRLTVL.